The 21 T cell receptor beta chains below were found in one sample sequenced in a study of blood T cell repertoires in COVID-19 (dated by TCRdb to 2020 to 2021). The library was prepared using the immunoSEQ multiplex PCR assay. TCRdb took this table from immuneACCESS and kept in-frame rearrangements with V and J called. Such tables lack part of the clones; where checked against another copy, unresolved V genes explain under half of the gap, and the rest is unexplained. The sample table lists 150,000 to 200,000 clones, approximately 90% of them with a count of one. 4.4% of the sample is taken by the ten largest. The material sequenced was peripheral blood. All receptors derive from a human donor in a cohort sampled during active COVID-19.

In DNA form, the CDR3 reads TGTGCCAGCAGCTTTTCAGGGGCGAAGAGCAATCAGCCCCAGCATTTT. It codes for CASSFSGAKSNQPQHF. V is TRBV5-6 and J is TRBJ1-5; perhaps TRBD1 as D (6 bases). The CDR3 has 16 residues. Trimming pared 2 bases from V and 1 base from J, leaving 13 bases between. The germline V gene has CDR1 SGHDT and CDR2 YYEEEE.

The chain carries TRBV14 and TRBJ2-3; D is unclear. Deletions cut 0 bases from V and 0 bases from J, with 4 bases between. CDR3 length equals 14 residues. Germline V gene data show CDR1 as SGHDN and CDR2 as FVKESK. The CDR3 bases are TGTGCCAGCAGCCAAGATCTTAGCACAGATACGCAGTATTTT. This sequence encodes CASSQDLSTDTQYF.

CDR3 DNA: TGTGCCACCAGTGATGGGGGGGAGGGTCAGCCCCAGCATTTT. Protein sequence: CATSDGGEGQPQHF. V usage is TRBV24-1 and J usage is TRBJ1-5; D possibly corresponds to TRBD1 (5 bases). V lost 3 bases and J 6 bases, leaving 11 bases between the germline ends. The CDR3 runs 14 residues. Per germline, CDR1 KGHDR and CDR2 SFDVKD.

The J gene is TRBJ1-1, the V gene TRBV2; perhaps TRBD1 as D (5 bases). The CDR3 extends over 14 amino acids. Trimming left V 4 bases short and J 5 bases short, with 14 bases between. Germline-derived CDR1 and CDR2 are SNHLY and FYNNEI. In DNA, the CDR3 is TGTGCCAGCAGTGTTCAGGGAGGGACTACTGAAGCTTTCTTT. Its protein is CASSVQGGTTEAFF.

The V and J genes are TRBV6-5 and TRBJ2-2, with 10 bases fitting TRBD2. The CDR3 spans 15 residues. The trim removed 9 bases at V and 7 bases at J, leaving 11 bases unmatched. Germline lookup yields CDR1 MNHEY and CDR2 SVGAGI. DNA of the CDR3: TGTGCCAGTAGCTCTAGCGGGAGTCGCATCGGGGAGCTGTTTTTT. Translation gives CASSSSGSRIGELFF.

The chain recombines TRBV11-2 with TRBJ2-7; 7 bases fit TRBD2. Germline CDR1 is SGHAT and CDR2 is FQNNGV. V dropped 4 bases and J dropped 6; count of bases not matched to a gene: 3. The CDR3 is 12 amino acids. As DNA, the CDR3 is TGTGCCAGCAGCTCGCAGCGGGGCGAGCAGTACTTC. This gives the protein CASSSQRGEQYF. Full variable domain (missing parts from reference TRBV11-2 and TRBJ2-7): EAGVAQSPRYKIIEKRQSVAFWCNPISGHATLYWYQQILGQGPKLLIQFQNNGVVDDSQLPKDRFSAERLKGVDSTLKIQPAKLEDSAVYLCASSSQRGEQYFGPGTRLTVT.

The J gene is TRBJ1-2, the V gene TRBV7-9; 8 positions match TRBD1. Germline CDR1 reads SEHNR; CDR2 reads FQNEAQ (reference sequence). V lost 5 bases to trimming and J lost 8 bases; unmatched junction nucleotides: 10. CDR3 length equals 14 residues. The CDR3 protein is CASSAGQGGYGYTF. The CDR3 bases are TGTGCCAGCAGCGCAGGACAGGGTGGTTACGGCTACACCTTC.

The V gene is TRBV18, the J gene TRBJ2-6, with D perhaps TRBD2 (5 bases). V gave up 3 bases and J gave up 2 bases, with 8 bases separating them. This CDR3 has 15 amino acids. From germline, CDR1 is KGHSH and CDR2 LQKENI. The CDR3 loop is CASSPGVAGANVLTF. Here the CDR3 DNA reads TGTGCCAGCTCACCCGGGGTGGCTGGGGCCAACGTCCTGACTTTC.

The chain links TRBV7-9 to TRBJ2-7; 9 nucleotides line up with TRBD1. The CDR3 has 14 residues. V was clipped by 2 bases and J by 7 bases; unmatched bases: 6. Germline V lookup: CDR1 SEHNR, CDR2 FQNEAQ (reference sequence). The CDR3 nucleotides read TGTGCCAGCAGCTTACCGGGACAGGGAATGGAGCAGTACTTC. It specifies CASSLPGQGMEQYF.

The chain is built from TRBV12-3 or TRBV12-4 and TRBJ2-7; a possible D gene is TRBD1 (6 bases). This CDR3 is built from 13 residues. Between the trimmed V and J ends, which lost 5 bases and 2 bases, there was a span of 10 bases. In nucleotides, the CDR3 is TGTGCCAGCAGTCCGAGGACAGCCTACGAGCAGTACTTC. Translated, it gives CASSPRTAYEQYF.

The chain recombines TRBV6-5 with TRBJ1-3; D ambiguous. The V end lost 6 bases, the J end lost 0 bases, and 9 bases lay between the germline ends. This CDR3 spans 14 amino acids. Germline loops: CDR1 MNHEY, CDR2 SVGAGI. This CDR3 is CASRRQASGNTIYF. The CDR3 region has the DNA TGTGCCAGCAGGAGGCAAGCCTCTGGAAACACCATATATTTT.

The chain employs TRBV7-9 and TRBJ1-1, with a weak D call TRBD1 (5 bases). V was shortened by 3 bases and J by 7 bases, with 18 bases between the two germline ends. Germline lookup yields CDR1 SEHNR and CDR2 FQNEAQ (reference sequence). This CDR3 is 15 amino acids long. The chain's CDR3 is CASSFGPGVGGEAFF. The CDR3, as DNA: TGTGCCAGCAGCTTTGGCCCTGGAGTGGGGGGTGAAGCTTTCTTT.

The chain recombines TRBV11-2 with TRBJ2-5, with TRBD1 as a possible D gene (5 bases). CDR1 SGHAT and CDR2 FQNNGV come from the germline V gene. The CDR3 loop spans 15 amino acids. V dropped 2 bases and J dropped 5 bases, with 15 bases sitting between them. CDR3: CASSLQGQGKETQYF. The CDR3 coding sequence is TGTGCCAGCAGCTTACAAGGTCAGGGCAAGGAGACCCAGTACTTC.

This chain uses TRBV2 with TRBJ1-2; D is uncertain. The CDR3 is 13 amino acids. Germline CDR1 and CDR2: SNHLY and FYNNEI. Trimming removed 2 bases at V and 6 bases at J, with 10 bases between. CDR3 sequence reads: CASSERARNGYTF. CDR3 nucleotide sequence: TGTGCCAGCAGTGAAAGAGCCAGGAATGGCTACACCTTC. Full variable domain (remainder filled in from reference TRBV2 and TRBJ1-2): EPEVTQTPSHQVTQMGQEVILRCVPISNHLYFYWYRQILGQKVEFLVSFYNNEISEKSEIFDDQFSVERPDGSNFTLKIRSTKLEDSAMYFCASSERARNGYTFGSGTRLTVV.

The genes are TRBV3-1 (or the pseudogene TRBV3-2) and TRBJ1-2; perhaps TRBD1 as D (5 bases). The V end lost 4 bases, the J end lost 8 bases, and 14 bases lay between the germline ends. There are 13 residues in the CDR3. In germline, CDR1 is LGHDT, CDR2 YNNKEL (reference sequence). The CDR3 loop reads CASSLPGGAGYTF. As DNA, the CDR3 is TGTGCCAGCAGCCTCCCGGGCGGGGCGGGCTACACCTTC.

The V and J genes are TRBV9 and TRBJ2-3; D is ambiguous. V was trimmed by 3 bases and J by 3 bases, leaving 11 bases between them. This CDR3 has 14 amino acids. Per germline, CDR1 SGDLS and CDR2 YYNGEE. CDR3 residues: CASSAHDRTDTQYF. DNA for the CDR3: TGTGCCAGCAGCGCCCATGATCGGACAGATACGCAGTATTTT.

The V and J genes are TRBV15 and TRBJ1-3; 8 positions match TRBD1. The V segment lost 1 base and the J segment 4 bases; nucleotides outside the gene matches: 3. The CDR3 runs 15 residues. Germline assignment: CDR1 LNHNV and CDR2 YYDKDF (reference sequence). CDR3 region: CATSRGGQGGNTIYF. In DNA, the CDR3 is TGTGCCACCAGCAGAGGTGGACAGGGAGGAAACACCATATATTTT.

This sequence joins TRBV21-1 and TRBJ2-7; the table's D call TRBD1 went unverified against the DNA. TRBV21-1 represents a pseudogene. The CDR3 contains 13 residues. CDR3 bases: TGTGCCAGCAGTGCTGGGACAGCCTACGAGCAGTACTTC. As protein: CASSAGTAYEQYF.

The V and J genes are TRBV27 and TRBJ2-5, with TRBD1 matching over 10 bases. Germline-derived CDR1 and CDR2 are MNHEY and SMNVEV (reference sequence). The trim removed 2 bases at V and 5 bases at J, leaving 14 bases unmatched. The CDR3 covers 18 residues. The CDR3 here is CASSLGSPGQGRAETQYF. CDR3 coding DNA: TGTGCCAGCAGTTTAGGGTCCCCGGGACAGGGGAGGGCGGAGACCCAGTACTTC.

The chain couples TRBV9 to TRBJ2-7; 7 positions agree with TRBD2. The germline V gene has CDR1 SGDLS and CDR2 YYNGEE. There are 15 residues in the CDR3. J gave up 0 bases and V 0 bases, and 3 bases lay outside the gene matches. The CDR3 nucleotides read TGTGCCAGCAGCGTAGGGCTAGCGGCCTCCTACGAGCAGTACTTC. Amino acid sequence: CASSVGLAASYEQYF.

The chain employs TRBV4-3 and TRBJ2-7, with 7 bases fitting TRBD1. This CDR3 is 17 amino acids long. In germline, CDR1 is LGHNA, CDR2 YSLEER. After removal of 1 base from V and 5 bases from J, the junction contained 14 bases not matched to a gene. CDR3 residues: CASSQGFTGALSHEQYF. CDR3 coding DNA: TGCGCCAGCAGCCAAGGGTTCACAGGGGCCCTTTCCCACGAGCAGTACTTC.